Listed below are T cell receptor beta chains from one sample, sequenced in a study of T cell changes during pregnancy in multiple sclerosis. The method was immunoSEQ multiplex PCR; TCRdb's version includes in-frame clones alone and lacks a portion of them. The sample holds under 45,000 clones; around 90% are singletons and the top ten take approximately 1.2%. The sample in question was CD4+ T cells from peripheral blood mononuclear cells, obtained in the second trimester of pregnancy. Source of these receptors: a female donor with multiple sclerosis, enrolled in a pregnancy study. The CDR3 runs from the conserved cysteine through the conserved F or W. The D gene is left open where the match is weak. Only some rows state a clone size, as once, few, many or a class for expanded clones.

CDR3aa | CDR3nt | j_gene | d_gene | v_gene | abundance
CASSLYSTAGREQYF | TGTGCCAGCAGTTTGTACTCAACAGCTGGCCGGGAGCAGTACTTC | TRBJ2-7 | . | TRBV27 | .
CASRVGGGEKLFF | TGTGCCAGTAGGGTCGGGGGTGGTGAAAAACTGTTTTTT | TRBJ1-4 | . | TRBV19 | .
CAWRAGSYGYTF | TGTGCCTGGAGGGCAGGCTCCTATGGCTACACCTTC | TRBJ1-2 | . | TRBV30 | .
CSATQGADGNTIYF | TGCAGCGCCACACAGGGAGCTGATGGAAACACCATATATTTT | TRBJ1-3 | . | TRBV29-1 | .
CATLLTGGDTEAFF | TGTGCCACCCTACTGACAGGGGGGGACACTGAAGCTTTCTTT | TRBJ1-1 | TRBD1 | TRBV5-6 | once
CASSLSSHTDTQYF | TGTGCCAGCAGCTTAAGTTCACACACAGATACGCAGTATTTT | TRBJ2-3 | . | TRBV11-3 | .
CAISFLAAGLAGGGTDTQYF | TGTGCCATCAGTTTCTTAGCAGCGGGGCTAGCGGGAGGAGGGACAGATACGCAGTATTTT | TRBJ2-3 | TRBD2 | TRBV10-3 | .
CASSPTPGLRAQYF | TGTGCCAGCAGCCCAACTCCGGGACTCCGGGCGCAGTATTTT | TRBJ2-3 | . | TRBV28 | .
CASSELWTGETQYF | TGTGCCAGCAGTGAGTTATGGACTGGAGAGACCCAGTACTTC | TRBJ2-5 | . | TRBV6-1 | .
CASSLSQIPGQADSYEQYF | TGTGCCAGCAGTTTATCTCAAATCCCGGGACAGGCCGACTCCTACGAGCAGTACTTC | TRBJ2-7 | TRBD1 | TRBV27 | .
CASSGPGGAGNIQYF | TGTGCCAGCAGTGGGCCAGGGGGCGCGGGGAACATTCAGTACTTC | TRBJ2-4 | TRBD1 | TRBV28 | medium-sized
CATSRGTGYGYTF | TGTGCCACCAGCAGAGGGACAGGCTATGGCTACACCTTC | TRBJ1-2 | TRBD1 | TRBV15 | .
CASSTPGTGIVSYGYTF | TGTGCCAGCAGTACCCCCGGGACAGGGATAGTGAGCTATGGCTACACCTTC | TRBJ1-2 | TRBD1 | TRBV28 | once
CASSLVSSGANRNQPQHF | TGTGCCAGCAGCTTGGTTAGTTCAGGGGCGAATCGCAATCAGCCCCAGCATTTT | TRBJ1-5 | . | TRBV5-5 | .
CASTLSGGPTDTQYF | TGTGCCAGCACCCTTAGCGGAGGCCCCACAGATACGCAGTATTTT | TRBJ2-3 | . | TRBV7-2 | .
CASSPSFKQGAYEQYF | TGTGCCAGCTCACCATCTTTCAAACAGGGGGCCTACGAGCAGTACTTC | TRBJ2-7 | TRBD1 | TRBV18 | .
CASSLVGGTNEKLFF | TGCGCCAGCAGCTTGGTTGGGGGCACTAATGAAAAACTGTTTTTT | TRBJ1-4 | . | TRBV5-1 | .
CASSFELAGINEQFF | TGTGCCAGCAGCTTTGAACTAGCGGGAATAAATGAGCAGTTCTTC | TRBJ2-1 | TRBD2 | TRBV5-4 | .
CASTTTGGMPYEQYF | TGTGCCAGCACTACAACGGGAGGAATGCCCTACGAGCAGTACTTC | TRBJ2-7 | TRBD2 | TRBV6-6 | .
CASSPNRGETQYF | TGCGCCAGCAGTCCAAATCGGGGAGAGACCCAGTACTTC | TRBJ2-5 | . | TRBV5-1 | .
CASRSLGNRQYF | TGTGCCAGCAGGTCCCTTGGCAACCGACAGTACTTC | TRBJ2-4 | . | TRBV28 | .
CASSTSTGIGKDTQYF | TGTGCCAGTAGTACCTCAACAGGGATCGGGAAAGATACGCAGTATTTT | TRBJ2-3 | . | TRBV19 | .
CASQPNRGRTEAFF | TGTGCCTCCCAACCAAACAGGGGGCGAACTGAAGCTTTCTTT | TRBJ1-1 | TRBD1 | TRBV18 | once
CASSSAGETDEQYF | TGTGCCAGTAGTTCGGCGGGAGAGACTGACGAGCAGTACTTC | TRBJ2-7 | TRBD2 | TRBV19 | once
CASSQGTTYEQYF | TGTGCCAGCAGCCAAGGGACTACCTACGAGCAGTACTTC | TRBJ2-7 | . | TRBV4-2 | .
CASSPTGTKDEKLFF | TGTGCCAGCAGTCCTACCGGGACAAAAGATGAAAAACTGTTTTTT | TRBJ1-4 | . | TRBV4-2 | .
CSVDRSGGSTDTQYF | TGCAGCGTTGATAGGAGCGGGGGAAGCACAGATACGCAGTATTTT | TRBJ2-3 | TRBD2 | TRBV29-1 | .
CASSQADRGTEAFF | TGTGCCAGCAGTCAGGCGGACAGGGGGACTGAAGCTTTCTTT | TRBJ1-1 | TRBD1 | TRBV6-5 | .
CASSSDRITDTQYF | TGCGCCAGCAGCTCCGACAGGATCACAGATACGCAGTATTTT | TRBJ2-3 | . | TRBV5-1 | .
CASIAGQTGELFF | TGTGCCAGCATTGCCGGACAGACCGGGGAGCTGTTTTTT | TRBJ2-2 | . | TRBV6-5 | .
CSVDGPDQETQYF | TGCAGCGTTGATGGCCCAGACCAAGAGACCCAGTACTTC | TRBJ2-5 | . | TRBV29-1 | .
CASGQRQGASQPQHF | TGTGCTAGTGGTCAAAGACAGGGGGCTTCGCAGCCCCAGCATTTT | TRBJ1-5 | TRBD1 | TRBV12-5 | .
CASSAGGSYGYTF | TGTGCCAGCAGCGCAGGGGGCAGCTATGGCTACACCTTC | TRBJ1-2 | TRBD1 | TRBV5-4 | .
CASSLGQENTEAFF | TGCGCCAGCAGCTTGGGACAGGAGAACACTGAAGCTTTCTTT | TRBJ1-1 | . | TRBV5-1 | .
CASKQTGRSEAFF | TGTGCCAGCAAACAGACAGGTAGATCCGAAGCTTTCTTT | TRBJ1-1 | . | TRBV6-5 | .
CASSVAQGYEQYF | TGTGCCAGCAGTGTGGCCCAGGGCTACGAGCAGTACTTC | TRBJ2-7 | . | TRBV2 | .
CASSEATSGRQTQYF | TGTGCCAGCAGCGAGGCGACTAGCGGGAGACAGACCCAGTACTTC | TRBJ2-5 | TRBD2 | TRBV9 | .
CASSLFVGQSSANEQFF | TGTGCCAGCAGCTTATTCGTTGGACAGTCGTCCGCCAATGAGCAGTTCTTC | TRBJ2-1 | . | TRBV7-8 | .
CASSIGFISGNTIYF | TGTGCCAGTAGTATCGGTTTCATCTCTGGAAACACCATATATTTT | TRBJ1-3 | . | TRBV19 | .
CASSETGLAVELFF | TGTGCCAGCAGTGAAACCGGACTAGCGGTGGAGCTGTTTTTT | TRBJ2-2 | TRBD2 | TRBV2 | .
CASSAGTGVLETQYF | TGCGCCAGCAGCGCCGGGACAGGGGTTTTAGAGACCCAGTACTTC | TRBJ2-5 | TRBD1 | TRBV5-1 | .
CASSPQSGAGNQPQHF | TGTGCCAGCTCACCGCAGTCCGGGGCGGGGAATCAGCCCCAGCATTTT | TRBJ1-5 | . | TRBV18 | .
CAISPLGEMNTEAFF | TGTGCCATCAGCCCCCTCGGGGAAATGAACACTGAAGCTTTCTTT | TRBJ1-1 | . | TRBV10-3 | .
CASSVASREQFF | TGTGCCAGCAGCGTAGCTTCCCGTGAGCAGTTCTTC | TRBJ2-1 | . | TRBV9 | .
CATSRRGIDTQYF | TGTGCCACCAGCAGGCGGGGTATAGATACGCAGTATTTT | TRBJ2-3 | . | TRBV15 | .
CASSPAGPNEQFF | TGTGCTAGCAGCCCCGCGGGTCCCAATGAGCAGTTCTTC | TRBJ2-1 | . | TRBV7-7 | .
CASSQFLQGTGANVLTF | TGCGCCAGCAGCCAATTTCTACAGGGGACTGGGGCCAACGTCCTGACTTTC | TRBJ2-6 | TRBD1 | TRBV4-3 | .
CASSLGGTGVKYEQYF | TGCGCCAGCAGCTTGGGAGGTACGGGGGTTAAGTACGAGCAGTACTTC | TRBJ2-7 | . | TRBV5-1 | .
CASSSGQGYGYTF | TGTGCCAGCAGCTCGGGACAGGGGTATGGCTACACCTTC | TRBJ1-2 | TRBD1 | TRBV7-2 | .
CASSQVGGAGDSGNTIYF | TGTGCCAGCAGCCAAGTGGGGGGGGCTGGGGATTCTGGAAACACCATATATTTT | TRBJ1-3 | . | TRBV4-2 | .
CATLKGGETQYF | TGTGCCACCCTAAAAGGGGGAGAGACCCAGTACTTC | TRBJ2-5 | . | TRBV28 | .
CASSLGTSGRDEQYF | TGCGCCAGCAGCTTAGGGACTAGCGGGAGAGACGAGCAGTACTTC | TRBJ2-7 | TRBD2 | TRBV4-3 | .
CASSLGGRAYNEQFF | TGTGCCAGCAGCTTAGGGGGGCGCGCCTACAATGAGCAGTTCTTC | TRBJ2-1 | . | TRBV7-9 | .
CAWGIGTFTNQPQHF | TGTGCCTGGGGAATAGGGACATTCACCAATCAGCCCCAGCATTTT | TRBJ1-5 | . | TRBV30 | .